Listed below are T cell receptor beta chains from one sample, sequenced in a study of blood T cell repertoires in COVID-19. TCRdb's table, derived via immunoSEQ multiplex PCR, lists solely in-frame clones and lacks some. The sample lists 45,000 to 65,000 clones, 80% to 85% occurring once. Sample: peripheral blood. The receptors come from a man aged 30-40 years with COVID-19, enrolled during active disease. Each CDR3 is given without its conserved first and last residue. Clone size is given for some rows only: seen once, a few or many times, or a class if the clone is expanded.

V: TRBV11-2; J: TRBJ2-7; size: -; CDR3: ASSFTTGTYEQY
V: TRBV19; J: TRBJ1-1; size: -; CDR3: ASSMFGGDTEAF
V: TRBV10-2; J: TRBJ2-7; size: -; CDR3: ASQKGLEQY
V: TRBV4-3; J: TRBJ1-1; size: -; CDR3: ASSQVSRDRVFTF
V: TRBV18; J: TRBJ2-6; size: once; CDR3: ASSPSDRGDSGANVLT
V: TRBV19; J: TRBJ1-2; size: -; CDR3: ASSPRREGYGYT
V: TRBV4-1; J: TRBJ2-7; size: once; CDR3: ASSSPGRASYEQY
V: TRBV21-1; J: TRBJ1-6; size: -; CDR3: ASSKAAAKNSPLH
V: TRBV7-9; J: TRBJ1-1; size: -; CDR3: ASSTMSREAF
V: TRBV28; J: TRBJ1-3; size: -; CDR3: ASSRIAGTRDFNTIY
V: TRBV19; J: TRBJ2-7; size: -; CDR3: ASSKAGTGADEQY
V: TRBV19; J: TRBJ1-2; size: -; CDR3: ARETGTGDPLYGYT
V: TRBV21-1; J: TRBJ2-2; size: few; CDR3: ASNLSRPGRSGGELF